This is a list of T cell receptor beta chains from one sample in a study of blood T cell repertoires in COVID-19. TCRdb's copy holds only in-frame clones and misses some; the assay was immunoSEQ multiplex PCR. The top ten hold roughly 8% of the sample, which has about 80,000 clones, around 85% seen once. The sequenced material came from peripheral blood. These receptors were collected from a man aged 25-40 years with acute or convalescent COVID-19. Both conserved end residues are part of each CDR3. The D gene is left open where the match is weak. Expanded clones are given a class, and other clones once, few, many or no size at all.

>TRBV4-1|.|TRBJ2-1|.
CASSQDSGPLNEQFF
TGCGCCAGCAGCCAAGACAGTGGCCCCCTCAATGAGCAGTTCTTC
>TRBV28|.|TRBJ1-5|.
CASTPRGEEVYQPQHF
TGTGCCAGCACCCCCAGGGGAGAGGAAGTTTATCAGCCCCAGCATTTT
>TRBV5-8|.|TRBJ2-5|.
CASSFGVLETQYF
TGTGCCAGCAGCTTCGGGGTTTTAGAGACCCAGTACTTC
>TRBV11-3|TRBD2|TRBJ2-2|.
CASSLLAGGGELFF
TGTGCCAGCAGCTTACTAGCGGGAGGTGGGGAGCTGTTTTTT
>TRBV28|TRBD2|TRBJ2-1|.
CASSTGWGGYNEQFF
TGTGCCAGCAGCACCGGGTGGGGGGGTTACAATGAGCAGTTCTTC
>TRBV28|TRBD1|TRBJ1-3|.
CASSSPTGVGNTIYF
TGTGCCAGCAGTTCTCCGACAGGGGTTGGAAACACCATATATTTT
>TRBV9|.|TRBJ2-1|.
CASSGTTYNEQFF
TGTGCCAGCAGCGGGACTACCTACAATGAGCAGTTCTTC
>TRBV4-2|.|TRBJ1-6|.
CASSQIESSSPLHF
TGTGCCAGCAGCCAGATTGAATCCAGTTCACCCCTCCACTTT
>TRBV27|TRBD2|TRBJ2-5|.
CASSLSPPLGTSGYQETQYF
TGTGCCAGCAGTTTATCCCCTCCCCTCGGGACTAGCGGGTATCAAGAGACCCAGTACTTC
>TRBV18|TRBD2|TRBJ2-7|.
CASSPWTSDYEQYF
TGTGCCAGCTCACCCTGGACTAGCGACTACGAGCAGTACTTC
>TRBV2|TRBD2|TRBJ2-2|.
CASSATFSGRAYTGELFF
TGTGCCAGCAGTGCCACCTTTAGCGGGAGGGCCTACACCGGGGAGCTGTTTTTT
>TRBV5-1|.|TRBJ2-1|.
CASSPLGGFEQFF
TGCGCCAGCAGCCCTCTCGGCGGTTTTGAGCAGTTCTTC
>TRBV11-1|.|TRBJ2-2|.
CASSWTGLGTGELFF
TGTGCCAGCAGCTGGACGGGACTGGGGACCGGGGAGCTGTTTTTT
>TRBV24-1|TRBD2|TRBJ2-3|.
CATSDLAGDTDTQYF
TGTGCCACCAGTGACCTAGCGGGAGACACAGATACGCAGTATTTT
>TRBV5-1|TRBD1|TRBJ1-1|.
CASWGQINTEAFF
TGCGCCAGCTGGGGACAGATAAACACTGAAGCTTTCTTT
>TRBV5-1|.|TRBJ1-2|.
CASSLGRFYGYTF
TGCGCCAGCAGCTTGGGCAGATTCTATGGCTACACCTTC
>TRBV5-6|TRBD2|TRBJ2-5|.
CASSLRDSGRETQYF
TGTGCCAGCAGCTTGAGAGATAGCGGGAGGGAGACCCAGTACTTC
>TRBV30|TRBD1|TRBJ1-4|.
CAWVPGTGVFFSNEKLFF
TGTGCCTGGGTCCCCGGGACAGGGGTTTTTTTTTCTAATGAAAAACTGTTTTTT
>TRBV12-3/TRBV12-4|TRBD2|TRBJ2-1|.
CASIQTSGNEQFF
TGTGCCAGCATTCAGACTAGCGGGAATGAGCAGTTCTTC
>TRBV7-2|.|TRBJ2-3|.
CASSAGLSAQYF
TGTGCCAGCAGCGCCGGACTATCTGCGCAGTATTTT
>TRBV28|.|TRBJ1-2|.
CASSPPPQIVYGYTF
TGTGCCAGCAGTCCCCCCCCACAGATAGTCTATGGCTACACCTTC
>TRBV19|TRBD1|TRBJ1-1|once
CASSIAGGNTEAFF
TGTGCCAGTAGTATAGCAGGGGGGAACACTGAAGCTTTCTTT
>TRBV19|.|TRBJ2-5|few
CDWVPGRETQYF
TGTGATTGGGTCCCAGGGCGGGAGACCCAGTACTTC
>TRBV5-1|.|TRBJ1-1|.
CASSLIAGGTTEAFF
TGCGCCAGCAGCTTGATTGCTGGGGGGACCACTGAAGCTTTCTTT
>TRBV3-1/TRBV3-2|.|TRBJ2-3|.
CASSRSSGTDTQYF
TGTGCCAGCAGCCGGTCTAGCGGCACAGATACGCAGTATTTT
>TRBV9|.|TRBJ2-1|.
CASSVGPQPNEQFF
TGTGCCAGCAGCGTTGGGCCGCAGCCCAATGAGCAGTTCTTC
>TRBV11-2|.|TRBJ2-5|.
CASSLDSQETQYF
TGTGCCAGCAGCCTGGACAGCCAAGAGACCCAGTACTTC
>TRBV5-1|TRBD2|TRBJ2-2|.
CASSPVGGANTGELFF
TGCGCCAGCAGCCCGGTGGGGGGGGCGAACACCGGGGAGCTGTTTTTT
>TRBV18|TRBD1|TRBJ2-1|.
CASSRTGTTYNEQFF
TGTGCCAGCTCACGGACAGGTACAACCTACAATGAGCAGTTCTTC
>TRBV3-1/TRBV3-2|TRBD2|TRBJ2-1|few
CASSPIPGTRSGAEQFF
TGTGCCAGCAGCCCAATACCCGGGACTAGATCAGGAGCTGAGCAGTTCTTC